The 10 T cell receptor beta chains below come from one sample, sequenced in a study of T-cell memory formation after mild COVID-19 (dated by TCRdb to 2020 to 2022). Receptor libraries were prepared by 5' RACE. Sequencing used an Illumina NovaSeq 6000. TCRdb trimmed the raw reads at Q25, called clones with MiXCR and kept productive beta chains. Each CDR3 protein gets just one entry, which takes the most common genes and DNA from the rows behind it. Present in this sample are over 150,000 distinct CDR3 sequences, around a fifth of which were seen just once. Roughly 23% of the sample comes from the top ten. Sequencing was carried out using PBMCs or a T cell subset sorted from them (not recorded which). Receptors were obtained from an adult woman who had mild COVID-19 (a few samples of this study predate the infection). The sample titles of this study are shuffled in the database, so cell type and time point are left out; the donor was told from shared clones.

V gene TRBV29-1 combines with J gene TRBJ2-2; 9 bases align to TRBD2. From germline, CDR1 is SQVTM and CDR2 ANQGSEA. J gave up 4 bases and V 6 bases, and 3 bases lay outside the gene matches. The CDR3 is 13 residues long. For the CDR3, the DNA is TGCAGCGTCATGACTAGCGGCACCGGGGAGCTGTTTTTT. It yields the protein CSVMTSGTGELFF.

In this sample, this clonotype turned up a few times. The rearrangement uses TRBV7-9 and TRBJ2-4, with D unclear. Germline V gives CDR1 SEHNR, CDR2 FQNEAQ (reference sequence). V was pared by 6 bases and J by 1 base, with 13 bases between. The CDR3 is 15 amino acids. In DNA form, the CDR3 reads TGTGCCAGCAGTTCAAGCGCTTTTGCCAAAAACATTCAGTACTTC. Protein product: CASSSSAFAKNIQYF.

CDR3 residues: CASSPSGGAYEQYF. As DNA, the CDR3 is TGTGCCAGCAGCCCCAGCGGGGGGGCCTACGAGCAGTACTTC. The chain is built from TRBV13 and TRBJ2-7; 10 bases map to TRBD2. Looked up from germline, CDR1 is PRHDT and CDR2 is FYEKMQ (reference sequence). The V gene end was trimmed by 5 bases and the J gene end by 2 bases; junction bases not matched to a gene: 3. The CDR3 length is 14 residues.

V usage is TRBV11-2 and J usage is TRBJ1-2, with TRBD1 identical over 7 bases. J gave up 0 bases and V 4 bases, and 8 bases lay outside the gene matches. From germline, CDR1 is SGHAT and CDR2 FQNNGV. This CDR3 region has 16 residues. The CDR3 is CASSSFLDRANYGYTF. The DNA of the CDR3 is TGTGCCAGCAGCTCCTTCCTTGACAGGGCTAACTATGGCTACACCTTC.

This clonotype came up many times. This sequence joins TRBV6-2 or TRBV6-3 and TRBJ1-1; D remains unclear. Trimming stripped 0 bases from V and 1 base from J, with 3 bases between. The CDR3 loop spans 13 amino acids. Germline V gene lookup returns CDR1 MNHEY and CDR2 SVGEGT. The CDR3 coding sequence is TGTGCCAGCAGTTACTCTACGAACACTGAAGCTTTCTTT. This sequence encodes CASSYSTNTEAFF.

This clonotype was detected ten times or more. V usage is TRBV7-9 and J usage is TRBJ2-7; D is undetermined. The CDR3 runs to 12 residues. Germline assignment: CDR1 SEHNR and CDR2 FQNEAQ (reference sequence). With 0 bases removed from V and 5 bases from J, the gap between germline ends came to 5 bases. CDR3 amino acids: CASSLAMDEQYF. The CDR3, as DNA: TGTGCCAGCAGCTTAGCGATGGACGAGCAGTACTTC. Based on the CDR3 plus reference TRBV7-9 and TRBJ2-7, the full variable domain is DTGVSQNPRHKITKRGQNVTFRCDPISEHNRLYWYRQTLGQGPEFLTYFQNEAQLEKSRLLSDRFSAERPKGSFSTLEIQRTEQGDSAMYLCASSLAMDEQYFGPGTRLTVT.

This clonotype was detected only a few times. The chain joins TRBV4-3 to TRBJ2-2; D might be TRBD1 or TRBD2, each matching 5 bases. The CDR3 totals 16 residues. Germline V CDR1 and CDR2: LGHNA, YSLEER. Trimming pared 3 bases from V and 2 bases from J, leaving 13 bases between. For the CDR3, the DNA is TGCGCCAGCAGCCAGTACCGGGACGGAAACACCGGGGAGCTGTTTTTT. Amino acids: CASSQYRDGNTGELFF.

The table lists this clonotype with many counts. The V call is TRBV9, the J call TRBJ2-3; TRBD2 might be the D (6 bases). The CDR3 totals 17 residues. From germline, CDR1 is SGDLS and CDR2 YYNGEE. Deletions cut 0 bases from V and 2 bases from J, with 16 bases between. CDR3 DNA: TGTGCCAGCAGCGTAGTTGCGGGACGCTACGCCACAGATACGCAGTATTTT. Translating gives CASSVVAGRYATDTQYF.

The chain carries TRBV5-1 and TRBJ2-7; 10 nucleotides agree with TRBD1. The CDR3 spans 15 residues. CDR1 and CDR2 (germline): SGHRS, YFSETQ. With V trimmed by 4 bases and J by 5 bases, 9 bases remained unmatched. The CDR3 coding sequence is TGCGCCAGCAGCGACGGGACAGGGGATCGCAACGAGCAGTACTTC. This gives the protein CASSDGTGDRNEQYF.

J is TRBJ2-7 and V is TRBV15; the match to TRBD1 covers 9 bases. Losses at the gene ends were 4 bases for V and 4 bases for J; bases not matched to a gene: 2. This CDR3 is built from 13 residues. Germline V gene data show CDR1 as LNHNV and CDR2 as YYDKDF (reference sequence). For the CDR3, the DNA is TGTGCCACCAGCAAGGGACAGGGATACGAGCAGTACTTC. This encodes CATSKGQGYEQYF.